The rows below give T cell receptor beta chains drawn from one sample of a study of blood T cell repertoires in COVID-19. Clones were sequenced by immunoSEQ multiplex PCR, and TCRdb holds only the in-frame ones, with some missing. The table includes just under 85,000 clones, approximately 86% detected once. The sequencing input was peripheral blood. These receptors were collected from a man older than 75 with active or convalescent COVID-19. Both conserved end residues are part of each CDR3. The D gene is left open where the match is weak. Some rows mark clone size as missing; the rest say once, few, many or name a class of expanded clone.

abundance	d_gene	v_gene	j_gene	CDR3nt	CDR3aa
NA	NA	TRBV4-1	TRBJ1-6	TGCGCCAGCAGCCAAGGACGGGTAGAGGGTTCACCCCTCCACTTT	CASSQGRVEGSPLHF
NA	TRBD1	TRBV30	TRBJ2-6	TGTGCCTGGAGCCCAGGGGGCTCTGGGGCCAACGTCCTGACTTTC	CAWSPGGSGANVLTF
NA	TRBD1	TRBV7-9	TRBJ1-3	TGTGCCAGCACCTTTGGGACAGGGCCACCCGCCATATATTTT	CASTFGTGPPAIYF
NA	NA	TRBV6-6	TRBJ1-2	TGTGCCAGCAGTTACTCAGGGGATCCTCGGGGCTACACCTTC	CASSYSGDPRGYTF
NA	NA	TRBV24-1	TRBJ1-5	TGTGCCACGTTGCTTGACTCCAATCAGCCCCAGCATTTT	CATLLDSNQPQHF
NA	NA	TRBV27	TRBJ1-5	TGTGCCAGCAGTTTGTCGGGAGTGGTACAGCCCCAGCATTTT	CASSLSGVVQPQHF
NA	NA	TRBV5-6	TRBJ1-2	TGTGCCAGCAGCCTTGGGACAATTTATGGCTACACCTTC	CASSLGTIYGYTF
NA	TRBD2	TRBV10-3	TRBJ2-1	TGTGCCATCAGTGAGTCGAGCGGGAGGGCCCTTCGTGCGTTCTTC	CAISESSGRALRAFF
NA	NA	TRBV3-1/TRBV3-2	TRBJ2-3	TGTGCCAGCAGCCAATCTTTAGCTGCAGATACGCAGTATTTT	CASSQSLAADTQYF
NA	TRBD2	TRBV7-3	TRBJ2-3	TGTGCCAGCAGCTTAACCCCAGCGGGAGCAGATACGCAGTATTTT	CASSLTPAGADTQYF
NA	NA	TRBV6-5	TRBJ1-2	TGTGCCAGCAGTTACTGGCTCAGCTATGGCTACACCTTC	CASSYWLSYGYTF
NA	NA	TRBV5-5	TRBJ1-2	TGTGCCAGCAGCTTGGCTACAGGGACCTATGGCTACACCTTC	CASSLATGTYGYTF
once	TRBD2	TRBV30	TRBJ2-1	TGTGCCTGGAGTCGGACTAGCGGGAGCACTGAGCAGTTCTTC	CAWSRTSGSTEQFF
few	TRBD1	TRBV7-9	TRBJ1-3	TGTGCCAGCAGAAGCACAGGGGTCCTAACTCCGGGGGCTGGAAACACCATATATTTT	CASRSTGVLTPGAGNTIYF
NA	TRBD1	TRBV12-3/TRBV12-4	TRBJ1-4	TGTGCCAGCAGACGGACAGGAAATGAAAAACTGTTTTTT	CASRRTGNEKLFF